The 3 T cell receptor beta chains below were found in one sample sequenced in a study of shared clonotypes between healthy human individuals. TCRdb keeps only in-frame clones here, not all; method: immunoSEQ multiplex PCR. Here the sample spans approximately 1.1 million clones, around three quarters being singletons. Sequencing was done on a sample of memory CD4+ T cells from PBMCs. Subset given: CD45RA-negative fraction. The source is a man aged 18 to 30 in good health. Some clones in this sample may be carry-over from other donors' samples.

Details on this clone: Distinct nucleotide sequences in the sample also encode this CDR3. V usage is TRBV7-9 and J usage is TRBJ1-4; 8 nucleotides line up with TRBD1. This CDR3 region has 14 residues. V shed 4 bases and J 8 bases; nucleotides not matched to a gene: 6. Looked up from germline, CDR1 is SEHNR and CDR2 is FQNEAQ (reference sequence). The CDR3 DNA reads TGTGCCAGCAGCTACGACAGGGGAGGAGAAAAACTGTTTTTT. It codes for CASSYDRGGEKLFF. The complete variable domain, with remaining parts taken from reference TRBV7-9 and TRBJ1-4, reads DTGVSQNPRHKITKRGQNVTFRCDPISEHNRLYWYRQTLGQGPEFLTYFQNEAQLEKSRLLSDRFSAERPKGSFSTLEIQRTEQGDSAMYLCASSYDRGGEKLFFGSGTQLSVL.

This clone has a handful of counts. This CDR3 is CASSLWGEGETQYF. The DNA of the CDR3 is TGTGCCAGCAGCTTATGGGGAGAGGGGGAGACCCAGTACTTC. The chain has TRBV9 and TRBJ2-5; either TRBD1 or TRBD2 may fit D (5 bases each). Trimming left V 4 bases short and J 5 bases short, with 15 bases between. The CDR3 is 14 amino acids. The germline gives CDR1 SGDLS, CDR2 YYNGEE. The full variable domain, in which reference TRBV9 and TRBJ2-5 provide the parts outside the CDR3, is DSGVTQTPKHLITATGQRVTLRCSPRSGDLSVYWYQQSLDQGLQFLIQYYNGEERAKGNILERFSAQQFPDLHSELNLSSLELGDSALYFCASSLWGEGETQYFGPGTRLLVL.

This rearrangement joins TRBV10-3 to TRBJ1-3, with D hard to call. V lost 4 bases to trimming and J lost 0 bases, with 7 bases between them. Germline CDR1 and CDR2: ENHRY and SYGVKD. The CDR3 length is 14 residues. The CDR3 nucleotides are TGTGCCATCAGTGTAGGGAGCTCTGGAAACACCATATATTTT. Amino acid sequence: CAISVGSSGNTIYF.